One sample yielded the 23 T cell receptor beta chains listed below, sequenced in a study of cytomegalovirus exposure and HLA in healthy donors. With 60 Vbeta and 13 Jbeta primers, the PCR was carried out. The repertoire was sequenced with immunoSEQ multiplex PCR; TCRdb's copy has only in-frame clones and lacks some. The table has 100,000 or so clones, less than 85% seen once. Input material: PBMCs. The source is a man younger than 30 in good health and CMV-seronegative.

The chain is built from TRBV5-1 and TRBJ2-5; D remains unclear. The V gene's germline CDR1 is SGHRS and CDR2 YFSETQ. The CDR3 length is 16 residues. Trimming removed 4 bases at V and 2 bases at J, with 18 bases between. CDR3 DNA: TGCGCCAGCAGCGAAATCCCTCCTAGAGCTCAAGAGACCCAGTACTTC. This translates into CASSEIPPRAQETQYF.

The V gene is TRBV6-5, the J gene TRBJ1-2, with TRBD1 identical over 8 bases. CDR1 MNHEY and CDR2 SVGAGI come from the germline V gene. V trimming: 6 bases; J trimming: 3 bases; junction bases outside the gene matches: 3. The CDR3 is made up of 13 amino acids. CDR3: CASRPDRDYGYTF. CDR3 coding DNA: TGTGCCAGCAGACCGGACAGGGACTATGGCTACACCTTC.

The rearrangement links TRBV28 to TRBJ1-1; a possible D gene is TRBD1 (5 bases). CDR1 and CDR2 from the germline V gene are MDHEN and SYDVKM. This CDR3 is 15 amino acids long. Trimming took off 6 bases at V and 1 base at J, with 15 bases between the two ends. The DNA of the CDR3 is TGTGCCAGCAGCCCCTCGTCTACAGGGAACACTGAAGCTTTCTTT. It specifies CASSPSSTGNTEAFF.

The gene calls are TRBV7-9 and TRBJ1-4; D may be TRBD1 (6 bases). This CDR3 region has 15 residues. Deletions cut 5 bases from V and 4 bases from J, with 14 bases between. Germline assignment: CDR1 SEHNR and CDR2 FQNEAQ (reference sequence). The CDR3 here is CASSHNRASNEKLFF. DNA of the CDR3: TGTGCCAGCAGCCACAACAGGGCGAGTAATGAAAAACTGTTTTTT.

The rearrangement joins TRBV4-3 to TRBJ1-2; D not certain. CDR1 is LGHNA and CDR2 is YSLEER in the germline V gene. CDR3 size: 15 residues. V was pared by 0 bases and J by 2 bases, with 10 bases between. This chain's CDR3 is CASSQEYARNYGYTF. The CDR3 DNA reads TGCGCCAGCAGCCAAGAGTACGCCAGGAACTATGGCTACACCTTC.

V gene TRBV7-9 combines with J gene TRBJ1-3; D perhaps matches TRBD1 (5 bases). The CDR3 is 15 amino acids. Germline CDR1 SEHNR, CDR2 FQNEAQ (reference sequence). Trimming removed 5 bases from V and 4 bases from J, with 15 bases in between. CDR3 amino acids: CASSHRSTSGNTIYF. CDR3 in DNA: TGTGCCAGCAGCCACAGGTCGACGTCCGGAAACACCATATATTTT.

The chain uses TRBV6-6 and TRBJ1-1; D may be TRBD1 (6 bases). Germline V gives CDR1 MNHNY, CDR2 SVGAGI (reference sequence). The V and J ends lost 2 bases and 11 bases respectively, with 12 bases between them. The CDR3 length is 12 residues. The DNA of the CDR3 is TGTGCCAGCAGTTACGCAGGGGATGGGGCTTTCTTT. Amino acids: CASSYAGDGAFF.

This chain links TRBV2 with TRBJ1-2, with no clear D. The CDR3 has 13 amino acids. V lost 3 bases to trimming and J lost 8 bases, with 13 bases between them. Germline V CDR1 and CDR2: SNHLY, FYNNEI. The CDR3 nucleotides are TGTGCCAGCAGTGATGACCGCGGTGAGGGCTACACCTTC. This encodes CASSDDRGEGYTF.

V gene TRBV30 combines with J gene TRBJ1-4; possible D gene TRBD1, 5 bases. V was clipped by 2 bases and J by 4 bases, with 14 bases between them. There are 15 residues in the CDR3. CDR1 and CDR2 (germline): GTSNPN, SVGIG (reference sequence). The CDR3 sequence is CAWSRLRGGNEKLFF. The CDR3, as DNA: TGTGCCTGGAGTCGGTTAAGGGGTGGTAATGAAAAACTGTTTTTT.

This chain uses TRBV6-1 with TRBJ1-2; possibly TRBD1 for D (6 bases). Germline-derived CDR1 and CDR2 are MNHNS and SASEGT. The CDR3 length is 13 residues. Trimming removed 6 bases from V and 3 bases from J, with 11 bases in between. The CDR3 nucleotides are TGTGCCAGCAGAGGCGCAGGGGACTATGGCTACACCTTC. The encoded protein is CASRGAGDYGYTF.

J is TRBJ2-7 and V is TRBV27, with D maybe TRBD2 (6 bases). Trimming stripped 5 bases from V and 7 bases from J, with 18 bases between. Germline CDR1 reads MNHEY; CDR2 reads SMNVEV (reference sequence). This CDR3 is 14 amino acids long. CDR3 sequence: CASSQPGLALEQYF. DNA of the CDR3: TGTGCCAGCAGTCAACCGGGACTCGCCTTAGAGCAGTACTTC.

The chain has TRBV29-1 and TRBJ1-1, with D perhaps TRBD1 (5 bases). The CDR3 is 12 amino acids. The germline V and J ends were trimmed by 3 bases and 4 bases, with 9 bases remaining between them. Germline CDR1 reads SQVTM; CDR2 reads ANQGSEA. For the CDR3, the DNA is TGCAGCGTTGACCGGGGGACCACTGAAGCTTTCTTT. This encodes CSVDRGTTEAFF.

The DNA for the CDR3 is TGTGCCCTGGGAGGGGGTCAGGGAGGCAATCAGCCCCAGCATTTT. This codes for CALGGGQGGNQPQHF. This sequence joins TRBV6-6 and TRBJ1-5; a weak D match, TRBD1 (6 bases). Germline CDR1 and CDR2: MNHNY and SVGAGI (reference sequence). The V end was cut by 11 bases, the J end by 2 bases, with 19 bases between. The CDR3 covers 15 residues.

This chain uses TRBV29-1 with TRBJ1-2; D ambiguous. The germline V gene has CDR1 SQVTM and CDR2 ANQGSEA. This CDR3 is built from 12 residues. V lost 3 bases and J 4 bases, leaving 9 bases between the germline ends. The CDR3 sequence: CSVDGPSYGYTF. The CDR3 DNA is TGCAGCGTTGATGGGCCGAGCTATGGCTACACCTTC.

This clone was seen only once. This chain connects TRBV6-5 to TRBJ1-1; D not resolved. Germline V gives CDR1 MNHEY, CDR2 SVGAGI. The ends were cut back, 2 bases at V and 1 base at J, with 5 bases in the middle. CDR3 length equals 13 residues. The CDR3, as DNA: TGTGCCAGCAGTTACGAGGGGAACACTGAAGCTTTCTTT. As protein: CASSYEGNTEAFF.

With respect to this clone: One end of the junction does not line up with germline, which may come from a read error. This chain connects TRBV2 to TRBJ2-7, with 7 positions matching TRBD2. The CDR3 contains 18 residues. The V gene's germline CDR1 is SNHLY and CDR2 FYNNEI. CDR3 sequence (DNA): TGTGCCACCAGTTACTCTCGGTCTTCGGCTAGCGGATCCTACGAGCAGTACTTC. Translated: CATSYSRSSASGSYEQYF.

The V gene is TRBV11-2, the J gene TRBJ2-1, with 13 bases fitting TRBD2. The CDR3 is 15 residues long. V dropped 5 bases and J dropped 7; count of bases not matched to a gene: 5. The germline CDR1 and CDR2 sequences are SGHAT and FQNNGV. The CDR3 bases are TGTGCCAGCAGCCATCGACTAGCGGGAGGAAATGAGCAGTTCTTC. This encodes CASSHRLAGGNEQFF.

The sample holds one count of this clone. CDR3 sequence: CASSWDREGEQYF. CDR3 DNA: TGTGCCAGCAGTTGGGACAGGGAAGGCGAGCAGTACTTC. The genes are TRBV27 and TRBJ2-7; TRBD1 matches 9 bases. CDR3 size: 13 residues. V dropped 4 bases and J dropped 6; count of bases not matched to a gene: 4. Germline-derived CDR1 and CDR2 are MNHEY and SMNVEV (reference sequence).

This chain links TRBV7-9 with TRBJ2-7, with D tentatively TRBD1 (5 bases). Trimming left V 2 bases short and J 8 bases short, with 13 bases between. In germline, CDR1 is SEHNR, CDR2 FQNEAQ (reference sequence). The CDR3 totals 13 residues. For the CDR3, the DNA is TGTGCCAGCAGCTTACAGGACACCGCTAAGCAGTACTTC. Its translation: CASSLQDTAKQYF.

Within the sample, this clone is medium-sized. For the CDR3, the DNA is TGTGCCACTACATCGGACAGGGATGCCGGGGAGCTGTTTTTT. It is translated as CATTSDRDAGELFF. This chain joins TRBV19 and TRBJ2-2, with 8 bases identical to TRBD1. The trim removed 10 bases at V and 6 bases at J, leaving 10 bases unmatched. Germline V gives CDR1 LNHDA, CDR2 SQIVND (reference sequence). CDR3 length: 14 residues.

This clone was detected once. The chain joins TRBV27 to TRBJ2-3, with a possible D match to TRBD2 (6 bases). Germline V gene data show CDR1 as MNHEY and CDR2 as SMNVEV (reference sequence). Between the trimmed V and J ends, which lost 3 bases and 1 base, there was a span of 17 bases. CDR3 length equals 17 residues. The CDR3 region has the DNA TGTGCCAGCAGTTTCAGGGTAGGGCGGGATCGCACAGATACGCAGTATTTT. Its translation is CASSFRVGRDRTDTQYF.

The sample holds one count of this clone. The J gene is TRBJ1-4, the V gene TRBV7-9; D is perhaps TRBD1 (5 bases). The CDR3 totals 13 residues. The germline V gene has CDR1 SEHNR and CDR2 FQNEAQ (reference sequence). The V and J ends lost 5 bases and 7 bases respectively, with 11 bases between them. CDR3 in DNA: TGTGCCAGCAGCCCCGGGGGGAGTGAAAAACTGTTTTTT. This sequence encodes CASSPGGSEKLFF.

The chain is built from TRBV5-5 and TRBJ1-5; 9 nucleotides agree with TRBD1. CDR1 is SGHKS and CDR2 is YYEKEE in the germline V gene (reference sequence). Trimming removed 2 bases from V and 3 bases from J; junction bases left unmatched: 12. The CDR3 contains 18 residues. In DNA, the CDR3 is TGTGCCAGCAGCTTCCATTCTATGGACAGGGGCCCCAATCAGCCCCAGCATTTT. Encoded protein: CASSFHSMDRGPNQPQHF.